A single sample gave rise to the 5 T cell receptor beta chains below, sequenced in a study of blood T cell repertoires in COVID-19. Profiling relied on immunoSEQ multiplex PCR, and the TCRdb table lists in-frame clones only, not all of them. The repertoire has some 130,000 clones, roughly 80% of them found once; the top ten carry approximately 2%. Specimen: peripheral blood. All receptors come from a man between 70 and 80 years old with acute or convalescent COVID-19.

The chain uses TRBV3-1 (or the pseudogene TRBV3-2) and TRBJ2-5, with TRBD2 matching 7 bases. This CDR3 spans 13 amino acids. After removal of 4 bases from V and 2 bases from J, the junction contained 1 base not matched to a gene. CDR1 LGHDT and CDR2 YNNKEL come from the germline V gene (reference sequence). CDR3 in DNA: TGTGCCAGCAGCCGCGGGGGACAAGAGACCCAGTACTTC. Translating it yields CASSRGGQETQYF.

The rearrangement uses TRBV18 and TRBJ1-1; 11 bases line up with TRBD1. The CDR3 length is 15 residues. In germline, CDR1 is KGHSH, CDR2 LQKENI. The V and J ends lost 5 bases and 3 bases, in that order; junction bases with no gene match: 5. Written as DNA, the CDR3 is TGTGCCAGCTCAAGGTGGGGACAGGGGGACACTGAAGCTTTCTTT. Translated: CASSRWGQGDTEAFF.

The V call is TRBV11-2, the J call TRBJ1-4, with D uncertain. V lost 4 bases, J lost 0 bases, and 6 bases lay in between. The germline V gene has CDR1 SGHAT and CDR2 FQNNGV. This CDR3 comprises 14 residues. In DNA form, the CDR3 reads TGTGCCAGCAGCTCACAAGCAACTAATGAAAAACTGTTTTTT. Encoded protein: CASSSQATNEKLFF.

This chain joins TRBV7-9 and TRBJ1-2, with 8 positions matching TRBD1. CDR3 length: 17 residues. From germline, CDR1 is SEHNR and CDR2 FQNEAQ (reference sequence). V was clipped by 2 bases and J by 7 bases; unmatched bases: 15. The CDR3 bases are TGTGCCAGCAGCTTATCCGGGACAGGACACTCCTTGGTTGGCTACACCTTC. This sequence encodes CASSLSGTGHSLVGYTF.

The rearrangement links TRBV28 to TRBJ1-1, with 9 bases matching TRBD1. V shed 6 bases and J 6 bases; nucleotides not matched to a gene: 11. CDR1 and CDR2 (germline): MDHEN, SYDVKM. CDR3 length: 15 residues. The DNA for the CDR3 is TGTGCCAGCAGATACCGGGACAGGGATGCGGCTGAAGCTTTCTTT. This encodes CASRYRDRDAAEAFF.